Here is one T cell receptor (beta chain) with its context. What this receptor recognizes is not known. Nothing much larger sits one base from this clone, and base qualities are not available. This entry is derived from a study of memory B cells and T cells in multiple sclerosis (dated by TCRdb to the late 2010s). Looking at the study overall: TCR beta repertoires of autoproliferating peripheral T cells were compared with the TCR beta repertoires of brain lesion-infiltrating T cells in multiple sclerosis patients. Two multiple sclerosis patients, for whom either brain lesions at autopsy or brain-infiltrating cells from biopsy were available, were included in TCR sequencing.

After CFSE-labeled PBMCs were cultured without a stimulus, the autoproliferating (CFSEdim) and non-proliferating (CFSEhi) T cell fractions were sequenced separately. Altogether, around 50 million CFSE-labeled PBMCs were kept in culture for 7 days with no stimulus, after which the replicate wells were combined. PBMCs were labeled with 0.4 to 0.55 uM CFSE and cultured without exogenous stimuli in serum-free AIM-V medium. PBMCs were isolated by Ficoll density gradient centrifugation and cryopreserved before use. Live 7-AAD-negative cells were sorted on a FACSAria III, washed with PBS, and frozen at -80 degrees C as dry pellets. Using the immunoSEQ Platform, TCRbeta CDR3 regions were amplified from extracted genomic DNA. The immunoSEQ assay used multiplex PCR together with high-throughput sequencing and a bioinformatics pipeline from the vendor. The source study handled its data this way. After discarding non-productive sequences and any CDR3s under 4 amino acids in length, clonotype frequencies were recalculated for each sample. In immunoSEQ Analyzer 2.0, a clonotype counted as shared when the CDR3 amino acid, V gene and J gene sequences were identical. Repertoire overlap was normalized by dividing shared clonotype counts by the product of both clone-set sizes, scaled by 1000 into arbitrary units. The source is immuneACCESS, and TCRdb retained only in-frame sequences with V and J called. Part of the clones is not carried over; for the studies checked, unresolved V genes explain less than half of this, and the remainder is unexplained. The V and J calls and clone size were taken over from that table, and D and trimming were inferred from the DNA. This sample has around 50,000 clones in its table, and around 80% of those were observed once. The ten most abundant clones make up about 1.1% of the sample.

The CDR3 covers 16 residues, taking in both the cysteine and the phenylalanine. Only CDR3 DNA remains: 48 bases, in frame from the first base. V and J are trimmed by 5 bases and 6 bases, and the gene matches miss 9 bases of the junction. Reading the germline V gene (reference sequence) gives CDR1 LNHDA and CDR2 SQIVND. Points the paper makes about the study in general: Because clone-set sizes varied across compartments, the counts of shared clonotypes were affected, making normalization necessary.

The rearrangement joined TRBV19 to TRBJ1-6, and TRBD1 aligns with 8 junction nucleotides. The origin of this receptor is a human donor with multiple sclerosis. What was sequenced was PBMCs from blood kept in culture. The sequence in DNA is TGTGCCAGTAGTGGACTCCGGGACAGGCTTAATTCACCCCTCCACTTT. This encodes CASSGLRDRLNSPLHF.